The text below deals with one TCR beta chain. This sample is part of a study of long-term antiretroviral therapy in people with HIV. The CDR3 runs 12 residues. The germline V gene encodes CDR1 SQVTM and CDR2 ANQGSEA. Trimming took 5 bases from V and 7 from J, leaving 12 bases between them. Samples were assayed with immunoSEQ v3.0 at survey level. Only in-frame clones appear in the TCRdb table, and some are missing; sequencing was by immunoSEQ multiplex PCR. Among about 33,000 clones listed, over 60% were seen once. The source of this sequence is a woman aged 50 to 65 with HIV. The sequencing here drew on unsorted PBMCs, taken 2 years after starting antiretroviral therapy. V is TRBV29-1 and J is TRBJ2-1; D not resolved. The CDR3 region is CSVSSRYNEQFF. The CDR3 DNA is TGCAGCGTTTCGAGTAGGTATAATGAGCAGTTCTTC.